This entry concerns a single T cell receptor beta chain. V was pared by 8 bases and J by 5 bases, with 5 bases of the junction left unmatched. Germline assignment: CDR1 LGHNA and CDR2 YNFKEQ. This CDR3 is 14 amino acids long. The entry originates in a study of blood T cell repertoires in COVID-19. Per the original data handling: Scientists estimated how many nucleated cells there were by amplifying reference gene primers. Method: immunoSEQ multiplex PCR; TCRdb's copy keeps in-frame clones and lacks some. V and J calls and clone size are given by that table; D and trimming were obtained from the DNA. The sample carries roughly 190,000 clones, 80% to 90% recorded once.

This chain links TRBV4-2 with TRBJ2-2; 10 bases are a match to TRBD1. The sequence was obtained from a woman aged 70-85 years with active or convalescent COVID-19. The sample comprised peripheral blood. CDR3 amino acids: CASGRTGGTGELFF. The CDR3 bases are TGTGCCAGCGGACGGACAGGGGGAACCGGGGAGCTGTTTTTT.